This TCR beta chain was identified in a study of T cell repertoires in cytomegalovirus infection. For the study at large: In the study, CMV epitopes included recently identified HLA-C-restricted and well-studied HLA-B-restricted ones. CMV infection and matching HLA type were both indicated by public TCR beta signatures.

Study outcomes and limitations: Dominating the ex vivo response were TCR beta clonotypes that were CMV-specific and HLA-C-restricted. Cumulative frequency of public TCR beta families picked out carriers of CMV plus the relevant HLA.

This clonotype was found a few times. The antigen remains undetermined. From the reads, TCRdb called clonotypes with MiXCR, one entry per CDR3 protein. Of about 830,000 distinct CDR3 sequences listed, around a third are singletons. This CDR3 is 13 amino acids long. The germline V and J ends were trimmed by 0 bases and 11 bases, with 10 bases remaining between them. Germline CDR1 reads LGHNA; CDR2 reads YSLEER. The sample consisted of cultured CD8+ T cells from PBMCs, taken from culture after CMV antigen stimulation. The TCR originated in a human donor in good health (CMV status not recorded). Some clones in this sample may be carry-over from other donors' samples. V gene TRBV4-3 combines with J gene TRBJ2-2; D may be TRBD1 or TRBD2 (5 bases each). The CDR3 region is CASSQEGRDELFF. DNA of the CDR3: TGCGCCAGCAGCCAAGAAGGAAGGGACGAGCTGTTTTTT.